This T cell receptor (beta chain) was sequenced for a study of shared clonotypes between healthy human individuals. The protocol was immunoSEQ multiplex PCR, while the TCRdb copy is restricted to in-frame clones and leaves out a portion. The sample lists about 560,000 clones, roughly 79% occurring once. This receptor was obtained from a woman aged 40-49 years in good health. Some clones in this sample may be carry-over from other donors' samples. Sequencing was performed on PBMCs.

CDR3 DNA: TGTGCCAGCAGCTCGCAGGGGTTTGAGCTCTATGGCTACACCTTC. Its translation: CASSSQGFELYGYTF. The rearrangement links TRBV5-4 to TRBJ1-2; maybe TRBD1 (6 bases). The CDR3 loop spans 15 amino acids. With 3 bases removed from V and 4 bases from J, the gap between germline ends came to 16 bases. CDR1 is SGHNT and CDR2 is YYREEE in the germline V gene (reference sequence). Using reference TRBV5-4 and TRBJ1-2 for the parts outside the CDR3, the full variable domain is ETGVTQSPTHLIKTRGQQVTLRCSSQSGHNTVSWYQQALGQGPQFIFQYYREEENGRGNFPPRFSGLQFPNYSSELNVNALELDDSALYLCASSSQGFELYGYTFGSGTRLTVV.